Listed here is a single T cell receptor (beta chain). Its specificity is not known. The study drew the donors from its approximately 110-subject validation cohort, separate from the roughly 700-subject first cohort. This record comes from a study of cytomegalovirus exposure and HLA in healthy donors. Measured with immunoSEQ multiplex PCR; TCRdb has only the in-frame clones, and not every one. The table records over 60,000 clones, 85% to 95% of them present only once. Broader study findings: Three CMV-associated chains proved CMV antigen-specific in vitro.

Material for sequencing was PBMCs. This TCR came from a man younger than 35 in good health and CMV-seropositive.

CDR3 nucleotides: TGTGCCAGCAGTGAACTTCCCCAGGGATCCTACAATGAGCAGTTCTTC. Its translation: CASSELPQGSYNEQFF. The chain employs TRBV6-1 and TRBJ2-1; a possible D gene is TRBD1 (5 bases). Deletions cut 2 bases from V and 1 base from J, with 12 bases between. The CDR3 loop spans 16 amino acids. The germline V gene has CDR1 MNHNS and CDR2 SASEGT.